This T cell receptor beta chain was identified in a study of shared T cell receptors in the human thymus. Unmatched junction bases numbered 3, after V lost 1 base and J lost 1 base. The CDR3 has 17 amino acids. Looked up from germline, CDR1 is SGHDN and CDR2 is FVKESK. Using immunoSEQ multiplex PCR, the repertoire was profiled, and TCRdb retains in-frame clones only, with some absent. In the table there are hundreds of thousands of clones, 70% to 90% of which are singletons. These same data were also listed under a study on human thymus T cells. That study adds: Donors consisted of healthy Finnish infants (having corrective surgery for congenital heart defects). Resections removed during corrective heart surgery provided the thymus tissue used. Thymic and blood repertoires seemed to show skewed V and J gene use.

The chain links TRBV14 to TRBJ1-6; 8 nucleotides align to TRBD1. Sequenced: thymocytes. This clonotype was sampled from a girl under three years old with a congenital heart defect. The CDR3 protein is CASSQGTGSSYNSPLHF. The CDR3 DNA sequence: TGTGCCAGCAGCCAAGGGACAGGGAGTTCCTATAATTCACCCCTCCACTTT.